These T cell receptor beta chains were read from a single sample in a study of cytotoxic CD8 clonotypes in ibrutinib-treated CLL. Data came from immunoSEQ multiplex PCR; TCRdb stores just in-frame clones and leaves some out. The table has approximately 70,000 clones, around nine tenths seen once. The sequencing used PBMCs, collected after 12 months of ibrutinib treatment. The receptors stem from a human donor with chronic lymphocytic leukemia. Both conserved end residues are part of each CDR3. The order of the fields is J gene, V gene, clone size, D gene, CDR3 DNA, CDR3 protein. A D gene is named only where the DNA matches it firmly. Where a row states a size, it is once, few, many or the class of an expanded clone; other rows omit it.

J: TRBJ2-1; V: TRBV27; size: .; D: TRBD2; DNA: TGTGCCAGCAGAGGGCTAGCGGGTCCTTACAATGAGCAGTTCTTC; CDR3: CASRGLAGPYNEQFF
J: TRBJ2-3; V: TRBV4-3; size: .; D: .; DNA: TGCGCCAGCAGCCAAGTTTACGGGGGCCGCACAGATACGCAGTATTTT; CDR3: CASSQVYGGRTDTQYF
J: TRBJ1-5; V: TRBV28; size: .; D: .; DNA: TGTGCCAGCAGTTTACAGGGGAAGCCCCAGCATTTT; CDR3: CASSLQGKPQHF
J: TRBJ1-1; V: TRBV7-6; size: .; D: TRBD1; DNA: TGTGCCAGCAGCTCTGGGACAGCGAACACTGAAGCTTTCTTT; CDR3: CASSSGTANTEAFF
J: TRBJ1-5; V: TRBV19; size: .; D: .; DNA: TGTGCCAGTAGTATTCGTTCGTCGCCCCAGCATTTT; CDR3: CASSIRSSPQHF
J: TRBJ2-5; V: TRBV19; size: .; D: .; DNA: TGTGCCAGTAGTCGACAAGAGACCCAGTACTTC; CDR3: CASSRQETQYF
J: TRBJ2-1; V: TRBV4-1; size: few; D: TRBD2; DNA: TGCGCCAGCAGCCAACCAAGACTAGCGGGGGGAAACAATGAGCAGTTCTTC; CDR3: CASSQPRLAGGNNEQFF
J: TRBJ2-7; V: TRBV7-3; size: .; D: TRBD2; DNA: TGTGCCAGCAGCCCAAGCGGGACGCTCCACGAGCAGTACTTC; CDR3: CASSPSGTLHEQYF
J: TRBJ2-3; V: TRBV5-6; size: .; D: TRBD2; DNA: TGTGCCAGCAGCTTGGGCGGGGGGATGGCAGATACGCAGTATTTT; CDR3: CASSLGGGMADTQYF
J: TRBJ2-1; V: TRBV9; size: .; D: .; DNA: TGTGCCAGCAGCGTAGAGGACAGTTGGGAGCAGTTCTTC; CDR3: CASSVEDSWEQFF
J: TRBJ2-4; V: TRBV4-1; size: once; D: TRBD2; DNA: TGCGCCAGCAGCCAAGTAGCGGGAGAAAACATTCAGTACTTC; CDR3: CASSQVAGENIQYF
J: TRBJ2-7; V: TRBV6-5; size: .; D: .; DNA: TGTGCCAGCTCCTCATGGTCACACCGGGACGAGCAGTACTTC; CDR3: CASSSWSHRDEQYF
J: TRBJ2-1; V: TRBV27; size: .; D: TRBD2; DNA: TGTGCCAGCAGTTTTCGAGCGGGAGGGTCCTCCTACAATGAGCAGTTCTTC; CDR3: CASSFRAGGSSYNEQFF
J: TRBJ1-2; V: TRBV29-1; size: .; D: .; DNA: TGCAGCGGAGGCCAGGTTAACTATGGCTACACCTTC; CDR3: CSGGQVNYGYTF
J: TRBJ2-1; V: TRBV27; size: .; D: .; DNA: TGTGCCAGCAGCCTAACAGGGAGATTGAGCAATGAGCAGTTCTTC; CDR3: CASSLTGRLSNEQFF
J: TRBJ2-1; V: TRBV2; size: .; D: .; DNA: TGTGCCAGCCGTCGGGATTACAATGAGCAGTTCTTC; CDR3: CASRRDYNEQFF
J: TRBJ1-2; V: TRBV9; size: .; D: .; DNA: TGTGCCAGCAGCCCGGAGGGAATTGAAGGCTACACCTTC; CDR3: CASSPEGIEGYTF
J: TRBJ2-7; V: TRBV2; size: .; D: .; DNA: TGTGCCAGCGGAATCCGGGTCTCCTACGAGCAGTACTTC; CDR3: CASGIRVSYEQYF
J: TRBJ2-1; V: TRBV7-6; size: large; D: .; DNA: TGTGCCAGCAGCTTAGAGCGTGTCCCCCCATACAATGAGCAGTTCTTC; CDR3: CASSLERVPPYNEQFF
J: TRBJ2-5; V: TRBV5-6; size: .; D: .; DNA: TGTGCCAGCAGCTCCGGTCCAGGGATCGATACGGAGACCCAGTACTTC; CDR3: CASSSGPGIDTETQYF
J: TRBJ1-2; V: TRBV6-1; size: .; D: .; DNA: TGTGCCAGCACCGTCGGGGCGAACTATGGCTACACCTTC; CDR3: CASTVGANYGYTF
J: TRBJ2-5; V: TRBV7-9; size: .; D: TRBD2; DNA: TGTGCCAGCAGCCGCAGGACTAGCGGACAAGAGACCCAGTACTTC; CDR3: CASSRRTSGQETQYF
J: TRBJ1-5; V: TRBV19; size: .; D: TRBD1; DNA: TGTGCCAGTAAATGGACAGGGCCAAATCAGCCCCAGCATTTT; CDR3: CASKWTGPNQPQHF
J: TRBJ2-2; V: TRBV6-1; size: .; D: .; DNA: TGTGCCAGCAGTTTTTCCGGTCCCGGGGAGCTGTTTTTT; CDR3: CASSFSGPGELFF
J: TRBJ1-5; V: TRBV19; size: few; D: .; DNA: TGTGCCAGTAGTCCCTCCGAGGGATTTCAGCCCCAGCATTTT; CDR3: CASSPSEGFQPQHF
J: TRBJ1-2; V: TRBV6-6; size: .; D: .; DNA: TGTGCCAGCAGGATAGAAGCTAACTATGGCCACACCTTC; CDR3: CASRIEANYGHTF
J: TRBJ2-7; V: TRBV16; size: once; D: TRBD2; DNA: TGTGCCAGCAGCCAAGCAGCGGGAGGTGACGAGCAGTACTTC; CDR3: CASSQAAGGDEQYF
J: TRBJ2-1; V: TRBV7-6; size: .; D: TRBD1; DNA: TGTGCCAGCAGCCTGGCCGCTGGGACAGAGGCCTACAATGAGCAGTTCTTC; CDR3: CASSLAAGTEAYNEQFF
J: TRBJ2-1; V: TRBV19; size: .; D: .; DNA: TGTGCCAGTACCACGACAGCGAGCTCCTACAATGAGCAGTTCTTC; CDR3: CASTTTASSYNEQFF
J: TRBJ1-1; V: TRBV9; size: .; D: .; DNA: TGTGCCAGCAGCGTTCTTAAGAACACTGAAGCTTTCTTT; CDR3: CASSVLKNTEAFF
J: TRBJ2-1; V: TRBV19; size: .; D: TRBD2; DNA: TGTGCCAGTAGTATTGGACTAGCGGGGGGATCACGGCAGTTCTTC; CDR3: CASSIGLAGGSRQFF